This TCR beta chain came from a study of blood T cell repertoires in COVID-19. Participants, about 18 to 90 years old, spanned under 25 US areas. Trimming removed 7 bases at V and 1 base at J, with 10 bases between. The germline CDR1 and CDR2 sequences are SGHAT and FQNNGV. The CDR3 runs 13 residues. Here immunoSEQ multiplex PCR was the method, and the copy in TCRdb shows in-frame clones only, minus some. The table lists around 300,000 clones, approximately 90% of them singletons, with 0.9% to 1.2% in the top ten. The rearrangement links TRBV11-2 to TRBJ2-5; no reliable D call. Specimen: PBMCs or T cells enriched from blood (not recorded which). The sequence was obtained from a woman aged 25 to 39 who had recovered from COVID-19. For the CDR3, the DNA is TGTGCCAGCAACCGTCCTACCCAAGAGACCCAGTACTTC. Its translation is CASNRPTQETQYF.